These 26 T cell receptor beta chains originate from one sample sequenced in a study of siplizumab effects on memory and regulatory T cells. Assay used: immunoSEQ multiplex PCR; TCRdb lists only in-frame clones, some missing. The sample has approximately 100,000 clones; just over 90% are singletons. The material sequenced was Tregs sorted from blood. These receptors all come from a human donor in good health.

The CDR3 DNA reads as TGCAGCGGCGGGGGCACAGGAGGCGGTGAAAAACTGTTTTTT. As protein: CSGGGTGGGEKLFF. The chain employs TRBV29-1 and TRBJ1-4; D is possibly TRBD1 (6 bases). This CDR3 has 14 residues. CDR1 SQVTM and CDR2 ANQGSEA come from the germline V gene. The V end was cut by 7 bases, the J end by 7 bases, with 19 bases between.

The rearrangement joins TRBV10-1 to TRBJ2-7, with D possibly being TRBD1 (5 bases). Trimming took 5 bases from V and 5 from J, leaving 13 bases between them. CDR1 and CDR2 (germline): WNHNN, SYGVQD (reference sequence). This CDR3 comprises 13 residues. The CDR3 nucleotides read TGCGCCAGCAGTTCCAGTGGGGCTCACGAGCAGTACTTC. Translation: CASSSSGAHEQYF.

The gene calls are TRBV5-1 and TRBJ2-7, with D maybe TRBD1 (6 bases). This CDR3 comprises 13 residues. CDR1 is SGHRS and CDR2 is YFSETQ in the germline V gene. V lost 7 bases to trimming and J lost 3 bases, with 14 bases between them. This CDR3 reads CASGPGHYYEQYF. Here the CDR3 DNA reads TGCGCCAGCGGCCCGGGACATTACTACGAGCAGTACTTC.

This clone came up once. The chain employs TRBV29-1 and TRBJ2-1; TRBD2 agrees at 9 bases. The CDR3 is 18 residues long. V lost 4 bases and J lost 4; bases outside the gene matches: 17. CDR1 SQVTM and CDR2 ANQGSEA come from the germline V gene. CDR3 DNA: TGCAGCGTTGGGCTTCTAGCGGGACCCAGGTTTGGTTACAATGAGCAGTTCTTC. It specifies CSVGLLAGPRFGYNEQFF.

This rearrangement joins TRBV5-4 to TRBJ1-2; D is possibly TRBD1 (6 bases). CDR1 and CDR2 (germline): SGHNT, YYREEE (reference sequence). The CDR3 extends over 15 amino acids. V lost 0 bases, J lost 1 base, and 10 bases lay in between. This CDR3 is CASSLVVGGNYGYTF. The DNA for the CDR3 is TGTGCCAGCAGCTTGGTAGTAGGGGGTAACTATGGCTACACCTTC.

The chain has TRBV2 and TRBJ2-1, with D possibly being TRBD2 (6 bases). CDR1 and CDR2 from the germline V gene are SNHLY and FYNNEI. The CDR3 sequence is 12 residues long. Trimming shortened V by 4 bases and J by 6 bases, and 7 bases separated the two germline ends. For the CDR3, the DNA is TGTGCCAGCAGTGGGGAGGTCAATGAGCAGTTCTTC. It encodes CASSGEVNEQFF.

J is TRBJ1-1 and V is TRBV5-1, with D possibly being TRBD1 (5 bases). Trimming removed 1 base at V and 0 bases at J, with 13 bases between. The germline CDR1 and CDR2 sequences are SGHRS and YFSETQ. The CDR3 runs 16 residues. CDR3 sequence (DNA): TGCGCCAGCAGCTTGTACAGGACATTCATGAACACTGAAGCTTTCTTT. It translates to CASSLYRTFMNTEAFF.

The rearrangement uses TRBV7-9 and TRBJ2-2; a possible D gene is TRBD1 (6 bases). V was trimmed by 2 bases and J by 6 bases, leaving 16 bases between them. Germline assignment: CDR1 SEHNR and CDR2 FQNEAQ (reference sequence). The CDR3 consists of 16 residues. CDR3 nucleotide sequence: TGTGCCAGCAGCTTACTTGGCAGGGGTGATTCCGGGGAGCTGTTTTTT. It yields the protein CASSLLGRGDSGELFF.

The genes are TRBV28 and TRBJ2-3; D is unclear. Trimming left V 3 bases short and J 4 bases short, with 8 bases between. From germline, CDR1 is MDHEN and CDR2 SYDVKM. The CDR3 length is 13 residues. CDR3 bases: TGTGCCAGCAGTTTGGGCTCGCCAGATACGCAGTATTTT. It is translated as CASSLGSPDTQYF.

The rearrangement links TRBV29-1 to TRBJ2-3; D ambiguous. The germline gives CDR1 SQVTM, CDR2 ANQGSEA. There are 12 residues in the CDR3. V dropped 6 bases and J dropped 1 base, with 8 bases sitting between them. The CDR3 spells CSVLYRTDTQYF. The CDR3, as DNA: TGCAGCGTACTCTACCGCACAGATACGCAGTATTTT.

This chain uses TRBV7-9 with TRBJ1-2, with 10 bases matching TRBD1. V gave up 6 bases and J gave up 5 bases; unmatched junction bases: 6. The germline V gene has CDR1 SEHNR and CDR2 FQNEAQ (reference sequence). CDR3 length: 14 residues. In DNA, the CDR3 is TGTGCCAGCAGGGGACAGGGGCCGATTTATGGCTACACCTTC. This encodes CASRGQGPIYGYTF.

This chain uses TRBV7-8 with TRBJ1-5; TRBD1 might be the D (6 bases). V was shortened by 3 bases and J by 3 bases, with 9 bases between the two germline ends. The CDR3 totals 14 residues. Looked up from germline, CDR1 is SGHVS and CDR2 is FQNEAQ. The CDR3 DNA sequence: TGTGCCAGCAGCTTGGGGGCCTACAATCAGCCCCAGCATTTT. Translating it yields CASSLGAYNQPQHF.

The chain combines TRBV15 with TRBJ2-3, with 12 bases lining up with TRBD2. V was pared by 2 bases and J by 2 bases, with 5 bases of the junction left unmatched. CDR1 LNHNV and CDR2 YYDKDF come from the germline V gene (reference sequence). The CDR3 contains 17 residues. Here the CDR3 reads CATSRNRLAGATDTQYF. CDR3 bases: TGTGCCACCAGCAGAAACCGACTAGCGGGAGCCACAGATACGCAGTATTTT.

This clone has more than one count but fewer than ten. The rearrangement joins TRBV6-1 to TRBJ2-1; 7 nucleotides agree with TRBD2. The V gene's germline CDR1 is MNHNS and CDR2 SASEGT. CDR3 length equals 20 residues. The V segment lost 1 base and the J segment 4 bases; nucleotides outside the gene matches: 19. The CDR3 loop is CASSEEVIGTTLILYNEQFF. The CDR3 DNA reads TGTGCCAGCAGTGAAGAGGTCATTGGGACTACCCTAATTTTATACAATGAGCAGTTCTTC.

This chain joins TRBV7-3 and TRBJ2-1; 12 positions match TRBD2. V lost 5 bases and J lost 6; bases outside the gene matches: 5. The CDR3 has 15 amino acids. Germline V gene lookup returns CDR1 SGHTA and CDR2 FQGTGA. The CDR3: CASSARGLAGNEQFF. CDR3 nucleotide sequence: TGTGCCAGCAGCGCCCGGGGACTAGCGGGCAATGAGCAGTTCTTC. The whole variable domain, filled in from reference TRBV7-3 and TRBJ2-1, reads GAGVSQTPSNKVTEKGKYVELRCDPISGHTALYWYRQSLGQGPEFLIYFQGTGAADDSGLPNDRFFAVRPEGSVSTLKIQRTERGDSAVYLCASSARGLAGNEQFFGPGTRLTVL.

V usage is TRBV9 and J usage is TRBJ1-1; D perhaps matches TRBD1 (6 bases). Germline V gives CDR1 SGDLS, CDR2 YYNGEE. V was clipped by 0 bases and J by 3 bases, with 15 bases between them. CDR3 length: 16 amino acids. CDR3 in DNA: TGTGCCAGCAGCGTAGGGTCAGGGGCGGGGTACACTGAAGCTTTCTTT. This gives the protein CASSVGSGAGYTEAFF.

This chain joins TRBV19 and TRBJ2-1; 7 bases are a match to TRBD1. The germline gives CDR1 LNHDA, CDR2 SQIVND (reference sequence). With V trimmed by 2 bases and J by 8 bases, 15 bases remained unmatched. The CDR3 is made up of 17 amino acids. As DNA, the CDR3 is TGTGCCAGTAGTATACAAGGGACAGCCCTAGAGAGAGATGAGCAGTTCTTC. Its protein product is CASSIQGTALERDEQFF. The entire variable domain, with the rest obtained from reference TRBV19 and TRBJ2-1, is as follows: DGGITQSPKYLFRKEGQNVTLSCEQNLNHDAMYWYRQDPGQGLRLIYYSQIVNDFQKGDIAEGYSVSREKKESFPLTVTSAQKNPTAFYLCASSIQGTALERDEQFFGPGTRLTVL.

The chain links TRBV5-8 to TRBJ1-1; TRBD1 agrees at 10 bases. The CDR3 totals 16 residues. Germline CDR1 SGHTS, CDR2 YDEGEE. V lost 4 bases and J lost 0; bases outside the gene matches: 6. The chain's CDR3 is CASSPGTGVMNTEAFF. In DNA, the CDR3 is TGTGCCAGCAGCCCTGGGACAGGGGTCATGAACACTGAAGCTTTCTTT.

The DNA of the CDR3 is TGTGCCAGCAGCTTAACGGACCGACGACAGTATTTT. Amino acid sequence: CASSLTDRRQYF. The chain carries TRBV7-9 and TRBJ2-3; D is ambiguous. Germline V lookup: CDR1 SEHNR, CDR2 FQNEAQ (reference sequence). The CDR3 totals 12 residues. V lost 2 bases to trimming and J lost 12 bases, with 12 bases between them.

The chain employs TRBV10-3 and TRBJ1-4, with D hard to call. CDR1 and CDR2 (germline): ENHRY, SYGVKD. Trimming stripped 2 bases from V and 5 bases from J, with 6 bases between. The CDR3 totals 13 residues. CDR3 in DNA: TGTGCCATCAGTGAGGAGCCCAATGAAAAACTGTTTTTT. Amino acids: CAISEEPNEKLFF.

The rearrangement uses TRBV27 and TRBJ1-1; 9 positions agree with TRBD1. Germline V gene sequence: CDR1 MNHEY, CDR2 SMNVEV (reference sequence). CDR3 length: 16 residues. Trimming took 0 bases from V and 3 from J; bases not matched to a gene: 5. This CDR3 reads CASSLSYRGLHTEAFF. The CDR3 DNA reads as TGTGCCAGCAGTTTATCGTACAGGGGGCTGCACACTGAAGCTTTCTTT.

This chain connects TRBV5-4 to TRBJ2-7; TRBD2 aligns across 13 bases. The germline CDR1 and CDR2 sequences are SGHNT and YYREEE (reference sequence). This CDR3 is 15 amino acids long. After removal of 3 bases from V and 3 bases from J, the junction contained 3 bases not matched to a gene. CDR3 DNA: TGTGCCAGCAGCTCCGGGACTAGCGGGATCTACGAGCAGTACTTC. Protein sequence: CASSSGTSGIYEQYF.

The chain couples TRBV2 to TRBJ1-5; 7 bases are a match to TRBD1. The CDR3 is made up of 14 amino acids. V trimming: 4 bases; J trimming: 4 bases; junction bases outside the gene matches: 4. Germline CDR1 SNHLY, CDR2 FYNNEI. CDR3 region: CASSGDRINQPQHF. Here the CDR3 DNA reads TGTGCCAGCAGTGGGGACAGAATTAATCAGCCCCAGCATTTT.

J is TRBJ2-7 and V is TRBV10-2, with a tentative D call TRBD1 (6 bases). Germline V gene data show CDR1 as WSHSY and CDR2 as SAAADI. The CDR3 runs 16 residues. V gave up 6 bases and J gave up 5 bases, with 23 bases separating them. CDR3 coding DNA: TGCGCCAGCAGCCCTTGGGCGACTTCCGCAGGGGACGAGCAGTACTTC. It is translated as CASSPWATSAGDEQYF.

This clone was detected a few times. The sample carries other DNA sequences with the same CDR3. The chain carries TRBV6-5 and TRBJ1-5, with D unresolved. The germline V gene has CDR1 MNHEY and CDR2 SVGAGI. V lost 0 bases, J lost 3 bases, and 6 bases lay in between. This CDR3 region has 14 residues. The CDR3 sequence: CASSYSGYNQPQHF. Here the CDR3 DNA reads TGTGCCAGCAGTTACTCTGGTTACAATCAGCCCCAGCATTTT.

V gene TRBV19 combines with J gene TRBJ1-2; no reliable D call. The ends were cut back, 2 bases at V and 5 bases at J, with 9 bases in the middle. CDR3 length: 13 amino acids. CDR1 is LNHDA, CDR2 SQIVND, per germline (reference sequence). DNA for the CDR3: TGTGCCAGTAGTATAAGGCAGCGTTATGGCTACACCTTC. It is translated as CASSIRQRYGYTF.